This entry features one T cell receptor beta chain sequence. Its antigen is unidentified. Only in-frame clones appear in the TCRdb table, and some are missing; sequencing was by immunoSEQ multiplex PCR. The sample contains some 130,000 clones, approximately 89% of which appear only once. V gave up 5 bases and J gave up 4 bases, with 9 bases separating them. The CDR3 extends over 14 amino acids. The germline CDR1 and CDR2 sequences are MNHNS and SASEGT. The sample originates from a study of cytomegalovirus exposure and HLA in healthy donors. Across the study: A subsequent analysis stated that the 120 or so validation repertoires were run on the same platform as the approximately 610 first-cohort repertoires. Whole-study results and caveats: Altogether, more than 150 TCR beta chains were recorded as cytomegalovirus-associated. Cytomegalovirus status was reportedly diagnosed by the classifier with high specificity and sensitivity.

This TCR derives from a woman aged 18-30 years in good health and CMV-seronegative. The sequenced sample was PBMCs. J is TRBJ1-6 and V is TRBV6-1; no reliable D call. In DNA, the CDR3 is TGTGCCAGCAGTCAGCAGGTTTATAATTCACCCCTCCACTTT. Amino acid sequence: CASSQQVYNSPLHF.